Listed below are T cell receptor beta chains from one sample, sequenced in a study of glioma-infiltrating T cells after dendritic cell vaccination. Clones were read by immunoSEQ multiplex PCR, and TCRdb kept only the in-frame ones, dropping some. The sample contains 65,000 or so clones, roughly 86% of which appear only once. Sample: blood, taken after dendritic cell vaccination. Receptor source: a human donor with glioblastoma. Both conserved end residues are part of each CDR3. Fields, in order: V gene, clone size, J gene, D gene, CDR3 DNA, CDR3 protein. The D gene is left open where the match is weak. Size values are once, few and many counts, or a class for expanded clones, and some rows have none.

v_gene: TRBV4-2; abundance: -; j_gene: TRBJ2-7; d_gene: -; CDR3nt: TGTGCCAGCAGCCAACAGGGGCCCTCCTACGAGCAGTACTTC; CDR3aa: CASSQQGPSYEQYF
v_gene: TRBV10-3; abundance: -; j_gene: TRBJ1-4; d_gene: -; CDR3nt: TGTGCCATCAGTGAGTCGGGTCAAGGGGCAACTAATGAAAAACTGTTTTTT; CDR3aa: CAISESGQGATNEKLFF
v_gene: TRBV21-1; abundance: -; j_gene: TRBJ2-2; d_gene: -; CDR3nt: TGTGCCAGCAGCAAAGCCCGCGGACAGGGGAACACCGGGGAGCTGTTTTTT; CDR3aa: CASSKARGQGNTGELFF
v_gene: TRBV5-1; abundance: once; j_gene: TRBJ2-3; d_gene: TRBD2; CDR3nt: TGCGCCAGCAGCTTGGGACTAGCGGCCCTCCCGGCGCAGTATTTT; CDR3aa: CASSLGLAALPAQYF
v_gene: TRBV5-1; abundance: -; j_gene: TRBJ1-1; d_gene: TRBD1; CDR3nt: TGCGCCAGCAGCTCGGCCGGGACAGGGACCACTGAAGCTTTCTTT; CDR3aa: CASSSAGTGTTEAFF
v_gene: TRBV6-4; abundance: -; j_gene: TRBJ2-3; d_gene: TRBD2; CDR3nt: TGTGCCAGCCGTATAGCGGGAGGGCCAAATACGCAGTATTTT; CDR3aa: CASRIAGGPNTQYF
v_gene: TRBV7-9; abundance: -; j_gene: TRBJ1-1; d_gene: TRBD1; CDR3nt: TGTGCCAGCAGCTTGCGGACAGGGGGCGGAACTGAAGCTTTCTTT; CDR3aa: CASSLRTGGGTEAFF
v_gene: TRBV19; abundance: -; j_gene: TRBJ2-7; d_gene: -; CDR3nt: TGTGCCAGTAGTCTCTCTGGCAGTTTCTACGAGCAGTACTTC; CDR3aa: CASSLSGSFYEQYF
v_gene: TRBV7-9; abundance: -; j_gene: TRBJ1-4; d_gene: TRBD1; CDR3nt: TGTGCCAGCAGCGTAGACAGGGGGCTTGAAAAACTGTTTTTT; CDR3aa: CASSVDRGLEKLFF
v_gene: TRBV20-1; abundance: once; j_gene: TRBJ2-1; d_gene: -; CDR3nt: TGCAGTGCTAGAAGCGACAATGAGCAGTTCTTC; CDR3aa: CSARSDNEQFF
v_gene: TRBV6-1; abundance: -; j_gene: TRBJ2-1; d_gene: TRBD2; CDR3nt: TGTGCCGGCCAATCCGCGGGAGGGCCAGGTGAGCAGTTCTTC; CDR3aa: CAGQSAGGPGEQFF
v_gene: TRBV25-1; abundance: -; j_gene: TRBJ1-3; d_gene: -; CDR3nt: TGTGCCAGCAGTGAGGGTGCAGGCGGAAACACCATATATTTT; CDR3aa: CASSEGAGGNTIYF
v_gene: TRBV7-2; abundance: -; j_gene: TRBJ1-2; d_gene: -; CDR3nt: TGTGCCAGCAGCTTATCGAGGAGAAAAGGCTACACCTTC; CDR3aa: CASSLSRRKGYTF
v_gene: TRBV7-2; abundance: -; j_gene: TRBJ2-7; d_gene: -; CDR3nt: TGTGCCAGCAGCTTAGCGGCTTCCTACGAGCAGTACTTC; CDR3aa: CASSLAASYEQYF
v_gene: TRBV5-1; abundance: few; j_gene: TRBJ2-6; d_gene: TRBD1; CDR3nt: TGCGCCAGCAGCACAAGGACAGGGGCTGGGGCCAACGTCCTGACTTTC; CDR3aa: CASSTRTGAGANVLTF
v_gene: TRBV18; abundance: -; j_gene: TRBJ1-1; d_gene: TRBD1; CDR3nt: TGTGCCAGCTCACCCTCCGGACAGGGGGCCAACACTGAAGCTTTCTTT; CDR3aa: CASSPSGQGANTEAFF
v_gene: TRBV4-3; abundance: -; j_gene: TRBJ1-4; d_gene: -; CDR3nt: TGCGCCAGCAGCCAAGATGAGCCCGATGAAAAACTGTTTTTT; CDR3aa: CASSQDEPDEKLFF
v_gene: TRBV6-6; abundance: -; j_gene: TRBJ2-7; d_gene: -; CDR3nt: TGTGCCAGCAGTTACGCCTACAGGGACCCGTACTTC; CDR3aa: CASSYAYRDPYF
v_gene: TRBV7-9; abundance: -; j_gene: TRBJ2-7; d_gene: -; CDR3nt: TGTGCCAGCAGCAGAAACGAGGTATCCTACGAGCAGTACTTC; CDR3aa: CASSRNEVSYEQYF
v_gene: TRBV5-6; abundance: -; j_gene: TRBJ2-7; d_gene: -; CDR3nt: TGTGCCAGCAGCACAGGGACTACAATCTACGAGCAGTACTTC; CDR3aa: CASSTGTTIYEQYF
v_gene: TRBV23-1; abundance: -; j_gene: TRBJ1-2; d_gene: TRBD1; CDR3nt: TGCGCCAGCAGTTTCAGGGGGCAGGGGAATAACTATGGCTACACCTTC; CDR3aa: CASSFRGQGNNYGYTF
v_gene: TRBV7-7; abundance: -; j_gene: TRBJ2-1; d_gene: TRBD1; CDR3nt: TGTGCTAGCAGCCTAGACAGGGTAGGCTACAATGAGCAGTTCTTC; CDR3aa: CASSLDRVGYNEQFF
v_gene: TRBV5-1; abundance: -; j_gene: TRBJ1-2; d_gene: -; CDR3nt: TGCGCCAGCAGCTTGTGGGACACCTCCCGGGCTAACTATGGCTACACCTTC; CDR3aa: CASSLWDTSRANYGYTF
v_gene: TRBV10-3; abundance: once; j_gene: TRBJ1-2; d_gene: TRBD1; CDR3nt: TGTGCCATCAGTCAACAGGGGGCCTATGGCTACACCTTC; CDR3aa: CAISQQGAYGYTF
v_gene: TRBV15; abundance: -; j_gene: TRBJ2-7; d_gene: TRBD1; CDR3nt: TGTGCCACCAGCAGAAGGGGGACAGGGGACAACGAGCAGTACTTC; CDR3aa: CATSRRGTGDNEQYF
v_gene: TRBV27; abundance: -; j_gene: TRBJ1-1; d_gene: -; CDR3nt: TGTGCCAGCAGTTCTCAGCAGGGGATGAACACTGAAGCTTTCTTT; CDR3aa: CASSSQQGMNTEAFF
v_gene: TRBV5-1; abundance: -; j_gene: TRBJ1-2; d_gene: TRBD1; CDR3nt: TGCGCCAGCAGCTTGAAAGGGACAGATGGCTACACCTTC; CDR3aa: CASSLKGTDGYTF
v_gene: TRBV29-1; abundance: -; j_gene: TRBJ2-3; d_gene: TRBD2; CDR3nt: TGCAGCGTTGAGGGTCGTAGGCCTAGCGGTGTGGATACGCAGTATTTT; CDR3aa: CSVEGRRPSGVDTQYF
v_gene: TRBV6-1; abundance: -; j_gene: TRBJ2-1; d_gene: TRBD2; CDR3nt: TGTGCCAGCAGTGAACGCGGGAGGGCCCGGTTGACCTACAATGAGCAGTTCTTC; CDR3aa: CASSERGRARLTYNEQFF
v_gene: TRBV15; abundance: -; j_gene: TRBJ2-3; d_gene: TRBD2; CDR3nt: TGTGCCACCAGCAGAGCGCTAAGCGGGAGGGCCGAGGCAGATACGCAGTATTTT; CDR3aa: CATSRALSGRAEADTQYF
v_gene: TRBV30; abundance: -; j_gene: TRBJ1-2; d_gene: -; CDR3nt: TGTGCCTCTATAGTGACGGACAGAAACTATGGCTACACCTTC; CDR3aa: CASIVTDRNYGYTF
v_gene: TRBV4-3; abundance: -; j_gene: TRBJ2-3; d_gene: -; CDR3nt: TGCGCCAGCAGCCAAGATCTGGGGACACTTTGGGTGAGGGGAGATACGCAGTATTTT; CDR3aa: CASSQDLGTLWVRGDTQYF
v_gene: TRBV19; abundance: -; j_gene: TRBJ1-3; d_gene: -; CDR3nt: TGTGCCACCTATGACAGACACTCTGGAAACACCATATATTTT; CDR3aa: CATYDRHSGNTIYF
v_gene: TRBV9; abundance: -; j_gene: TRBJ1-2; d_gene: TRBD1; CDR3nt: TGTGCCAGCAGCGCCCTGGACAGGGTTAACTATGGCTACACCTTC; CDR3aa: CASSALDRVNYGYTF
v_gene: TRBV27; abundance: -; j_gene: TRBJ2-1; d_gene: -; CDR3nt: TGTGCCAGCAGTTTAGCATCAGGGGCTCCTGAGTACAATGAGCAGTTCTTC; CDR3aa: CASSLASGAPEYNEQFF
v_gene: TRBV6-5; abundance: -; j_gene: TRBJ2-5; d_gene: -; CDR3nt: TGTGCCAGCAGTTACTCTGGGGGCCTCCAAGAGACCCAGTACTTC; CDR3aa: CASSYSGGLQETQYF
v_gene: TRBV18; abundance: -; j_gene: TRBJ1-6; d_gene: -; CDR3nt: TGTGCCAGCTCACTTTCCGGGGGGGCTGATAATTCACCCCTCCACTTT; CDR3aa: CASSLSGGADNSPLHF
v_gene: TRBV18; abundance: -; j_gene: TRBJ2-7; d_gene: -; CDR3nt: TGTGCCAGCTCACCGGGGGGATTCTACGAGCAGTACTTC; CDR3aa: CASSPGGFYEQYF
v_gene: TRBV29-1; abundance: -; j_gene: TRBJ1-2; d_gene: TRBD1; CDR3nt: TGCAGCGTCGGGACAGCTAACTATGGCTACACCTTC; CDR3aa: CSVGTANYGYTF
v_gene: TRBV6-5; abundance: -; j_gene: TRBJ1-5; d_gene: TRBD1; CDR3nt: TGTGCCAGCACCCAGGGGGCGAATCAGCCCCAGCATTTT; CDR3aa: CASTQGANQPQHF
v_gene: TRBV2; abundance: few; j_gene: TRBJ2-5; d_gene: -; CDR3nt: TGTGCCAGCAGTGAACAGGGAGGGGGAGAGACCCAGTACTTC; CDR3aa: CASSEQGGGETQYF
v_gene: TRBV6-1; abundance: -; j_gene: TRBJ2-7; d_gene: TRBD1; CDR3nt: TGTGCCAGCAGTGCCTGGGACAGGGGGCGCGAGCAGTACTTC; CDR3aa: CASSAWDRGREQYF
v_gene: TRBV15; abundance: -; j_gene: TRBJ1-4; d_gene: -; CDR3nt: TGTGCCACCAGCAGAACCTCGGCAACTAATGAAAAACTGTTTTTT; CDR3aa: CATSRTSATNEKLFF
v_gene: TRBV6-4; abundance: -; j_gene: TRBJ1-1; d_gene: -; CDR3nt: TGTGCCAGCAGTGCCTCCCCCGGGAACACTGAAGCTTTCTTT; CDR3aa: CASSASPGNTEAFF
v_gene: TRBV6-5; abundance: -; j_gene: TRBJ1-2; d_gene: -; CDR3nt: TGTGCCGCTACCGCGGGTACCTATGGCTACACCTTC; CDR3aa: CAATAGTYGYTF
v_gene: TRBV5-4; abundance: -; j_gene: TRBJ2-5; d_gene: -; CDR3nt: TGTGCCAGCAGCTTGGGGGCAAGCCTGCAAGAGACCCAGTACTTC; CDR3aa: CASSLGASLQETQYF